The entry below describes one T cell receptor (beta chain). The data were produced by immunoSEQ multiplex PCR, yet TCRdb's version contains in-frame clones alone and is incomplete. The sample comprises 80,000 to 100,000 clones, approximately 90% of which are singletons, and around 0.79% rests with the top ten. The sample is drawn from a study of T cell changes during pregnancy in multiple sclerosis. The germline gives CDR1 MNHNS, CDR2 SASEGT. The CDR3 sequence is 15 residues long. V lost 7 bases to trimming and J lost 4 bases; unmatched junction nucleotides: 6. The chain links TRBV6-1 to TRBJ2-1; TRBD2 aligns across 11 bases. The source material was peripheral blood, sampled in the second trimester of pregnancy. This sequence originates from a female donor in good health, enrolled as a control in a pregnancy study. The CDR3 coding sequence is TGTGCCAGCAACCCGACTAGCGGGGTTTACAATGAGCAGTTCTTC. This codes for CASNPTSGVYNEQFF.